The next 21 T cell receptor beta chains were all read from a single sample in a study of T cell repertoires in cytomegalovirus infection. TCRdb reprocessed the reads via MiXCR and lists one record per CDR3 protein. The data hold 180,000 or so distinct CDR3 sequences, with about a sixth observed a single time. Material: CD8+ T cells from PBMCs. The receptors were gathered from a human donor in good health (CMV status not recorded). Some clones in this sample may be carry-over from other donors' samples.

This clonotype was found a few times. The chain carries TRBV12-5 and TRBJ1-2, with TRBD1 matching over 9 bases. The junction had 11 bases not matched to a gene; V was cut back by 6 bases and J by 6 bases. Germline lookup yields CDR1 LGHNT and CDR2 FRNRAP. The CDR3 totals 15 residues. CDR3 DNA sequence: TGTGCTAGTGGCCCTGAGGACAGGGGTCTCCATGGCTACACCTTC. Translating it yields CASGPEDRGLHGYTF.

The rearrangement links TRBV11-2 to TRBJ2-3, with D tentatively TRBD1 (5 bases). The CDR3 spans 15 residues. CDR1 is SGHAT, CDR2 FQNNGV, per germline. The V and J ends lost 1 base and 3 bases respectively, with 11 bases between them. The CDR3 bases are TGTGCCAGCAGCTTAGTGGCAGGGCGGACAGATACGCAGTATTTT. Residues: CASSLVAGRTDTQYF.

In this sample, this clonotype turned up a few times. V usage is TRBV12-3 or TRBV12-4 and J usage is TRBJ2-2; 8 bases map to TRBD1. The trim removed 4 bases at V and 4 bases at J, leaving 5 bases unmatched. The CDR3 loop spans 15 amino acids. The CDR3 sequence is CASSSDRAGTGELFF. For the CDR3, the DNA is TGTGCCAGCAGTTCGGACAGGGCGGGCACCGGGGAGCTGTTTTTT.

DNA for the CDR3: TGTGCCAGCAGTAACCCTCCACCCGGGGCCATCGTTTCTGGGGCCAACGTCCTGACTTTC. The encoded protein is CASSNPPPGAIVSGANVLTF. The rearrangement uses TRBV6-5 and TRBJ2-6; either TRBD1 or TRBD2 may supply D (5 bases each). V was shortened by 5 bases and J by 1 base, with 24 bases between the two germline ends. The germline V gene has CDR1 MNHEY and CDR2 SVGAGI. The CDR3 is made up of 20 amino acids.

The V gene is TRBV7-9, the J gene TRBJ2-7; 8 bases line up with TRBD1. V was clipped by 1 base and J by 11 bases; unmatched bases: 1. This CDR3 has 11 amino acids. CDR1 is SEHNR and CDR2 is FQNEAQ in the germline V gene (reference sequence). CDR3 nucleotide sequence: TGTGCCAGCAGCTTAGGGACAGGGAAGTACTTC. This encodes CASSLGTGKYF.

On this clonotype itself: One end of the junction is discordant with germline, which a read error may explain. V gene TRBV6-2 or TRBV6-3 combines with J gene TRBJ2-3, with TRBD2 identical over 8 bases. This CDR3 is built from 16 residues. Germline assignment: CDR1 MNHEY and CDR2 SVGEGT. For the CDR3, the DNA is TGTGCCCGCAGTCCCGGGGGGGGACATAGCACAGATACGCAGTATTTT. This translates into CARSPGGGHSTDTQYF.

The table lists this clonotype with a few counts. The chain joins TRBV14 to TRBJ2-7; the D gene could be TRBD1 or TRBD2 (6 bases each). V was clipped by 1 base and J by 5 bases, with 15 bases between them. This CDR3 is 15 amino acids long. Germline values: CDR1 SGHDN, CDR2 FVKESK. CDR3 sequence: CASSQAEEGVDEQYF. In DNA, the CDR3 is TGTGCCAGCAGCCAAGCGGAGGAGGGGGTGGACGAGCAGTACTTC.

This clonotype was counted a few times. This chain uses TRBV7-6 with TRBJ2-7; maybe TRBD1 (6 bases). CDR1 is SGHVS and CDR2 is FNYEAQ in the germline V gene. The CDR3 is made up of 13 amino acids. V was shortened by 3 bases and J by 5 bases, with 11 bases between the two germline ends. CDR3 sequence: CASSLNRANEQYF. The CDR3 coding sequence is TGTGCCAGCAGCTTGAACAGGGCCAACGAGCAGTACTTC.

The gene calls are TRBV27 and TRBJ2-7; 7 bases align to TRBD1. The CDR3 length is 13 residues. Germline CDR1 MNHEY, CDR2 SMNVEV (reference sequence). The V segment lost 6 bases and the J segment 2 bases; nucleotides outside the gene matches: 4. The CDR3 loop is CASSAQGAYEQYF. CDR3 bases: TGTGCCAGCAGCGCCCAGGGGGCCTACGAGCAGTACTTC.

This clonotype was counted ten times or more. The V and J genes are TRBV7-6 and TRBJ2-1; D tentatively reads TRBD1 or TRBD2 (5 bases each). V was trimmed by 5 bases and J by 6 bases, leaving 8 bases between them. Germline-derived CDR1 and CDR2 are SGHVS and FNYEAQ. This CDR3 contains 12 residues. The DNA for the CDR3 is TGTGCCAGCAGCCCGGGACGCAATGAGCAGTTCTTC. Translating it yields CASSPGRNEQFF.

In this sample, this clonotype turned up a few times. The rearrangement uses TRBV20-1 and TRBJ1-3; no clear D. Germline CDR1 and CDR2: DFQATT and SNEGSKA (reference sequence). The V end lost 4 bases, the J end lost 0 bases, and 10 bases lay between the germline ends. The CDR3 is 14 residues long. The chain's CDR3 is CSAIWVSSGNTIYF. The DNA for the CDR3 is TGCAGTGCTATCTGGGTTTCCTCTGGAAACACCATATATTTT.

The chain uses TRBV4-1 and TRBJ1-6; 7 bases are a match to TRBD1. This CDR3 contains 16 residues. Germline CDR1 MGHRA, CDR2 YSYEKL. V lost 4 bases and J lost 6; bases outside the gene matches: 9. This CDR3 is CASSPQGDRTNSPLHF. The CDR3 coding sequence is TGCGCCAGCAGCCCCCAGGGGGACAGAACTAATTCACCCCTCCACTTT.

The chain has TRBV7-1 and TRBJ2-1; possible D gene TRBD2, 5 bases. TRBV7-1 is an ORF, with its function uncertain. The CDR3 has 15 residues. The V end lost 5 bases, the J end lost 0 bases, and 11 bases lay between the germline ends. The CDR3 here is CASSPSLSSYNEQFF. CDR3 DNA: TGTGCCAGCAGCCCTAGCCTTAGCTCCTACAATGAGCAGTTCTTC.

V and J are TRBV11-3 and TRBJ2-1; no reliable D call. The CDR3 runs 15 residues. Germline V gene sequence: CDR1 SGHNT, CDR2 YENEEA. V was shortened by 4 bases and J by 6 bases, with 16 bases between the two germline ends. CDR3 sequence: CASSYYKFFLNEQFF. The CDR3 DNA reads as TGTGCCAGCAGCTACTATAAGTTTTTTCTCAATGAGCAGTTCTTC.

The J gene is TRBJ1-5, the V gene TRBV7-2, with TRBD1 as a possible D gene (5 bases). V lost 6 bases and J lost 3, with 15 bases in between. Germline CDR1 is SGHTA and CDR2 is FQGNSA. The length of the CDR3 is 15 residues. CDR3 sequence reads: CASSLAGTDNQPQHF. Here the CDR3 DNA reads TGTGCCAGCAGTCTGGCAGGGACCGACAATCAGCCCCAGCATTTT.

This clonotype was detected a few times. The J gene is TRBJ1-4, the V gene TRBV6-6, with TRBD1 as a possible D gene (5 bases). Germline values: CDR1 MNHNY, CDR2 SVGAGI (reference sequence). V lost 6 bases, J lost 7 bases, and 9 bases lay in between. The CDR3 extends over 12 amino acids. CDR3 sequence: CASRSGGEKLFF. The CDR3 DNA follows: TGTGCCAGCAGATCCGGGGGTGAAAAACTGTTTTTT.

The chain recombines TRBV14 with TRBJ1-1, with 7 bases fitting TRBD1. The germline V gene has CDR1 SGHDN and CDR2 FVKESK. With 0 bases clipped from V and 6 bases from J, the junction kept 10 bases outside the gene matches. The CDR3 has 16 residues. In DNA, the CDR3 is TGTGCCAGCAGCCAAGAAGGAAGGGGGCCCGACCCTGAAGCTTTCTTT. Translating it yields CASSQEGRGPDPEAFF.

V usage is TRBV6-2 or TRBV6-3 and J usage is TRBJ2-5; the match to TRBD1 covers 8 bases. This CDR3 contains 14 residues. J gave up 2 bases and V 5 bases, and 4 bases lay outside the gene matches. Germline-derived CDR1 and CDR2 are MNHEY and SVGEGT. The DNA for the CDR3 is TGTGCCAGCAGTACGACAGGGGCGCAAGAGACCCAGTACTTC. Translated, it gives CASSTTGAQETQYF.

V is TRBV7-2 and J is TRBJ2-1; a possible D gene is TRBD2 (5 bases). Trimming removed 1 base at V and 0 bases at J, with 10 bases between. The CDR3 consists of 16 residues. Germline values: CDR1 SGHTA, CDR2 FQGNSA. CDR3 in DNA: TGTGCCAGCAGCTTAGTGGGCAGCGGCTCCTACAATGAGCAGTTCTTC. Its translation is CASSLVGSGSYNEQFF.

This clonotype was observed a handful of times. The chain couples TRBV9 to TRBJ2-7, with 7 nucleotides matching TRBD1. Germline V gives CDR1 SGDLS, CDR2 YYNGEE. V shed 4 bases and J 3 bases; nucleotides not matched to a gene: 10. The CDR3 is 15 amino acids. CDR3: CASSPSQGSGYEQYF. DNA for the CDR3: TGTGCCAGCAGCCCATCACAGGGGAGCGGCTACGAGCAGTACTTC.

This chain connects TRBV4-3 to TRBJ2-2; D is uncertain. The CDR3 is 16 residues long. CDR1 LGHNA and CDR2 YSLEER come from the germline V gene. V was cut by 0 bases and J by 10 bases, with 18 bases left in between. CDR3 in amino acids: CASSQDSSHSAVELFF. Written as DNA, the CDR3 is TGCGCCAGCAGCCAAGATTCCTCCCACTCCGCCGTGGAGCTGTTTTTT.